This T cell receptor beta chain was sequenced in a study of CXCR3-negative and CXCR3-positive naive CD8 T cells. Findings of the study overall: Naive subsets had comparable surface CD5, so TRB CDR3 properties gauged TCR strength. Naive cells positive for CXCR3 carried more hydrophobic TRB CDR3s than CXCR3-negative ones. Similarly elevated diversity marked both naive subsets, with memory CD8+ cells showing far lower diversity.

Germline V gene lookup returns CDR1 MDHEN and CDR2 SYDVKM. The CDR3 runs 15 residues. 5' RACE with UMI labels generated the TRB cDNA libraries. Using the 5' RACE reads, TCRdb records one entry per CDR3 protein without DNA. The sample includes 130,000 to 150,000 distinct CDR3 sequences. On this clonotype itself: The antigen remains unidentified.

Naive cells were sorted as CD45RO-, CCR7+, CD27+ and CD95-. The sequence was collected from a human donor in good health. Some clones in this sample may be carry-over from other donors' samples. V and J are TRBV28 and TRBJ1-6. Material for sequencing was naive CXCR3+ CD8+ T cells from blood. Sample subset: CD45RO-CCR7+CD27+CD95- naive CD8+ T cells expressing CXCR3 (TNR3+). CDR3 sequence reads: CASSYSLPENSPLHF.